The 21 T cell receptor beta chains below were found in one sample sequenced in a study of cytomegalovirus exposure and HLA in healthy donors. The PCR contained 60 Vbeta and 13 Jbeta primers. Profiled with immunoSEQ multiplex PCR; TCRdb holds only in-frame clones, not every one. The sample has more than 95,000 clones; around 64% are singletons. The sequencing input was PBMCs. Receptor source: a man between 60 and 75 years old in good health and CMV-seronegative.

This CDR3 reads CASSLNGQGYYGYTF. CDR3 coding DNA: TGTGCCAGCAGCTTAAATGGACAGGGGTACTATGGCTACACCTTC. This chain connects TRBV7-3 to TRBJ1-2; 9 bases agree with TRBD1. The CDR3 length is 15 residues. Germline CDR1 and CDR2: SGHTA and FQGTGA. The V segment lost 1 base and the J segment 3 bases; nucleotides outside the gene matches: 3.

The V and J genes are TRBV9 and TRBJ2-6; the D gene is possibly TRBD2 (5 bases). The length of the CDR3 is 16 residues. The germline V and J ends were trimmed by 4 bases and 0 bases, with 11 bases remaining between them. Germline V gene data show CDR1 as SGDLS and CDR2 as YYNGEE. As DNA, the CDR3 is TGTGCCAGCAGCCCCCCCGAGGGCTCTGGGGCCAACGTCCTGACTTTC. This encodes CASSPPEGSGANVLTF.

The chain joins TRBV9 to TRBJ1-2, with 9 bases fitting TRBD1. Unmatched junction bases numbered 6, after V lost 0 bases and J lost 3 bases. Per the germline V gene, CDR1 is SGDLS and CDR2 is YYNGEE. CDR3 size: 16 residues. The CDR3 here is CASSVETGGTHYGYTF. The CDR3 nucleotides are TGTGCCAGCAGCGTAGAGACAGGGGGTACCCACTATGGCTACACCTTC. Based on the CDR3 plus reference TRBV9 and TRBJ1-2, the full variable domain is DSGVTQTPKHLITATGQRVTLRCSPRSGDLSVYWYQQSLDQGLQFLIQYYNGEERAKGNILERFSAQQFPDLHSELNLSSLELGDSALYFCASSVETGGTHYGYTFGSGTRLTVV.

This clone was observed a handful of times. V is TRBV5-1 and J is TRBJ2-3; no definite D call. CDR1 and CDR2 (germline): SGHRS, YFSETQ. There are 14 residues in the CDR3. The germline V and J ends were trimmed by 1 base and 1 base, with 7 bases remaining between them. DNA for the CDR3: TGCGCCAGCAGCTTGACAGCTGGCACAGATACGCAGTATTTT. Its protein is CASSLTAGTDTQYF.

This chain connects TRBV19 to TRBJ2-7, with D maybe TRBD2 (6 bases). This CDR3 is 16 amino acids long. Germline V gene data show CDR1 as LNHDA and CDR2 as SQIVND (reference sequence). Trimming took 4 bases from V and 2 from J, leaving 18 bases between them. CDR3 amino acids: CASSKTTTERAYEQYF. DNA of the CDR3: TGTGCCAGTAGTAAGACAACAACCGAGCGGGCCTACGAGCAGTACTTC.

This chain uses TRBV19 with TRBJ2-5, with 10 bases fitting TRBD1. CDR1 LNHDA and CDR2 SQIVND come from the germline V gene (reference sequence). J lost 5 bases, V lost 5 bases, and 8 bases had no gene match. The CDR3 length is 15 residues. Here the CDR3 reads CASSLRDRGGETQYF. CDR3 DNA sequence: TGTGCCAGTAGTCTCCGGGACAGGGGAGGGGAGACCCAGTACTTC.

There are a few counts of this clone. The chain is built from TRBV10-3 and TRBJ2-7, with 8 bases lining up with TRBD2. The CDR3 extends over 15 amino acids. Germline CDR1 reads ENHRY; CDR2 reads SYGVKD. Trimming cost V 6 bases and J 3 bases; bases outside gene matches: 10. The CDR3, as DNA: TGTGCCATCAGCGGGGGGGGCTGGTTCCGCTACGAGCAGTACTTC. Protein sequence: CAISGGGWFRYEQYF.

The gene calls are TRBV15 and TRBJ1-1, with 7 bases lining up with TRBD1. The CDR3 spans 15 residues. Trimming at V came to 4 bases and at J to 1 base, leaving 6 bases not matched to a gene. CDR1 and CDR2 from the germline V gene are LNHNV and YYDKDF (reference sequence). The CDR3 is CATSKRTGANTEAFF. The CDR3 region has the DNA TGTGCCACCAGCAAGCGGACAGGAGCGAACACTGAAGCTTTCTTT.

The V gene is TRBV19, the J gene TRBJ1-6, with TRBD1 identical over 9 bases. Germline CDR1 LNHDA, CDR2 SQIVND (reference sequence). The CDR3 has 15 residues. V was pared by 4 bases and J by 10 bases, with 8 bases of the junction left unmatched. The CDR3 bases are TGTGCCAGTAGTACCGGGACAGGGAGTTTGTCACCCCTCCACTTT. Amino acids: CASSTGTGSLSPLHF. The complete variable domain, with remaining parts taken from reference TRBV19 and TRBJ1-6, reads DGGITQSPKYLFRKEGQNVTLSCEQNLNHDAMYWYRQDPGQGLRLIYYSQIVNDFQKGDIAEGYSVSREKKESFPLTVTSAQKNPTAFYLCASSTGTGSLSPLHFGNGTRLTVT.

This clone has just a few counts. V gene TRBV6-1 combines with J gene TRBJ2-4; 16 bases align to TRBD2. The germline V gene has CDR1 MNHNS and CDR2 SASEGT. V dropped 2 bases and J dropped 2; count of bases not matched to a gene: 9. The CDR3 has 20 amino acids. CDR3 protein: CASSESGTSGGAGPKNIQYF. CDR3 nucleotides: TGTGCCAGCAGTGAATCGGGGACTAGCGGGGGGGCGGGCCCCAAAAACATTCAGTACTTC.

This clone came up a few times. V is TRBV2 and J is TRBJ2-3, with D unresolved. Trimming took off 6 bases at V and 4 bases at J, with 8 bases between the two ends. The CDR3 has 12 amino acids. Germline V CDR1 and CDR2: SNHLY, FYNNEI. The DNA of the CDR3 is TGTGCCAGCAGGGCAGTGGCAGATACGCAGTATTTT. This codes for CASRAVADTQYF. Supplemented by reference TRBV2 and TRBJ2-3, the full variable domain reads EPEVTQTPSHQVTQMGQEVILRCVPISNHLYFYWYRQILGQKVEFLVSFYNNEISEKSEIFDDQFSVERPDGSNFTLKIRSTKLEDSAMYFCASRAVADTQYFGPGTRLTVL.

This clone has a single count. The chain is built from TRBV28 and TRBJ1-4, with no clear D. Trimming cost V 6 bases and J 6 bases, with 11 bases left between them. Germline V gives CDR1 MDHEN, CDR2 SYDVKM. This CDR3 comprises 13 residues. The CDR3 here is CASSSSRYEKLFF. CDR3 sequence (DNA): TGTGCCAGCAGCTCCTCCCGGTATGAAAAACTGTTTTTT.

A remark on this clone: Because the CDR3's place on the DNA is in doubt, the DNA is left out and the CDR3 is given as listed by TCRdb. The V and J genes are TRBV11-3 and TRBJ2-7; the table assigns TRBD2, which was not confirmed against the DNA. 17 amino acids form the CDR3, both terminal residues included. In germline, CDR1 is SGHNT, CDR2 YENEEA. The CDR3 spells CASSLFLSASAGYEQYF.

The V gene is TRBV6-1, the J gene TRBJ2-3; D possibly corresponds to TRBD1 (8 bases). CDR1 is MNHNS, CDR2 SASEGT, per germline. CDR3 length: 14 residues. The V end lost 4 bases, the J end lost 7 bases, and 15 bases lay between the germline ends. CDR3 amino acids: CASSVGQGGYTQYF. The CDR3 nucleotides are TGTGCCAGCAGTGTCGGACAGGGAGGGTATACGCAGTATTTT.

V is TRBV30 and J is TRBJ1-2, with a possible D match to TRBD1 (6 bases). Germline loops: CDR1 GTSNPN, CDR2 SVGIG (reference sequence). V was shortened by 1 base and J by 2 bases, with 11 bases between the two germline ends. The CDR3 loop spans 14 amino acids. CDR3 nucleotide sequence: TGTGCCTGGAGTGAGGACAGAACGAACTATGGCTACACCTTC. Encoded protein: CAWSEDRTNYGYTF.

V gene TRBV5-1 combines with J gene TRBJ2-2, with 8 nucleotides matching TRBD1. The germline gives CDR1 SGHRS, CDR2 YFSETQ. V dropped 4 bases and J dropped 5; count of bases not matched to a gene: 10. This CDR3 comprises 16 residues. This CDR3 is CASSPERQGLTGELFF. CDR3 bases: TGCGCCAGCAGCCCAGAGAGACAGGGGCTAACCGGGGAGCTGTTTTTT.

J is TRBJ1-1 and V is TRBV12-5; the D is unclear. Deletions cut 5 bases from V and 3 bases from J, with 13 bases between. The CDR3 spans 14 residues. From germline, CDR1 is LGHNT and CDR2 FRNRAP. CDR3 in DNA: TGTGCTAGTGGTAACGGAGGGAGTTACACTGAAGCTTTCTTT. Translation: CASGNGGSYTEAFF.

The CDR3 region is CSVEDPWQGAYNEQFF. The CDR3, as DNA: TGCAGCGTTGAAGATCCGTGGCAGGGGGCCTACAATGAGCAGTTCTTC. The chain joins TRBV29-1 to TRBJ2-1; 7 bases line up with TRBD1. Germline assignment: CDR1 SQVTM and CDR2 ANQGSEA. The V and J ends lost 0 bases and 2 bases, in that order; junction bases with no gene match: 7. The CDR3 runs 16 residues.

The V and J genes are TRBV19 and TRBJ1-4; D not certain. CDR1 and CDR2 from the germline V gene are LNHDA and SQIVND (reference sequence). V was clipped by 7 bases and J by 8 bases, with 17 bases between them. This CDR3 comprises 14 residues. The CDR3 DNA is TGTGCCAGTAACACGCCGGGGATAGGAGAAAAACTGTTTTTT. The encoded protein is CASNTPGIGEKLFF.

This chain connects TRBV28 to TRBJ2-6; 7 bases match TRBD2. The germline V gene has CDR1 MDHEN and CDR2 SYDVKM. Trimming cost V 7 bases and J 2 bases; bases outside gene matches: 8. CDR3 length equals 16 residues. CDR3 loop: CASISGGTAGANVLTF. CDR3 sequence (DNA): TGTGCCAGCATCTCGGGGGGAACAGCTGGGGCCAACGTCCTGACTTTC.

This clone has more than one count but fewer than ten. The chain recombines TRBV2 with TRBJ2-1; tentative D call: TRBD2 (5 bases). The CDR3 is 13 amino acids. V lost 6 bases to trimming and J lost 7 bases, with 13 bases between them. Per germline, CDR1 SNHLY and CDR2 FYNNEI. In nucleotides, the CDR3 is TGTGCCAGCAGCCCTCGGGGTATAAATGAGCAGTTCTTC. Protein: CASSPRGINEQFF.